These T cell receptor beta chains were read from a single sample in a study of T-cell memory formation after mild COVID-19. TCRdb processed the 5' RACE reads anew with MiXCR; each CDR3 protein has one entry. This table holds some 130,000 distinct CDR3 sequences, more than 15% found once. Sample: PBMCs or a T cell subset sorted from them (not recorded which). The receptors derive from an adult woman who had mild COVID-19 (a few samples of this study predate the infection). Cell type and time point are not known. Each CDR3 is given with its conserved first and last residue. A D gene is named only where the DNA matches it firmly. Where a row states a size, it is once, few, many or the class of an expanded clone; other rows omit it.

>TRBV24-1|.|TRBJ2-3|.
CATSGYSSTDTQYF
TGTGCCACCAGTGGATATTCTAGCACAGATACGCAGTATTTT
>TRBV2|.|TRBJ2-6|.
CASSEALWGNSDRNSGANVLTF
TGTGCCAGCAGTGAAGCTCTGTGGGGGAATTCCGACAGAAACTCTGGGGCCAACGTCCTGACTTTC
>TRBV7-9|few|TRBJ2-1|TRBD2
CASSWRSGTSGRGEQFF
TGTGCCAGCAGCTGGCGCTCCGGGACTAGCGGGAGAGGTGAGCAGTTCTTC
>TRBV10-3|.|TRBJ1-2|.
CAITDTHGYTF
TGTGCCATCACGGATACCCATGGCTACACCTTC
>TRBV7-9|.|TRBJ2-7|.
CASSLGQVGGGRSYEQYF
TGTGCCAGCAGCTTAGGACAGGTAGGAGGGGGACGCTCCTACGAGCAGTACTTC
>TRBV5-8|.|TRBJ1-1|.
CASSLYGEEAFF
TGTGCCAGCAGCCTTTACGGCGAGGAAGCTTTCTTT
>TRBV19|.|TRBJ1-1|.
CASSIAGLTEAFF
TGTGCCAGTAGTATAGCCGGGCTCACTGAAGCTTTCTTT
>TRBV6-6|.|TRBJ1-1|.
CASSYPTSRRNTEAFF
TGTGCCAGCAGTTACCCCACATCCCGACGGAACACTGAAGCTTTCTTT
>TRBV12-3/TRBV12-4|.|TRBJ2-5|.
CASSPGASWETQYF
TGTGCCAGCAGTCCAGGGGCCTCCTGGGAGACCCAGTACTTC
>TRBV6-5|.|TRBJ2-3|TRBD2
CASSPWVAGEFFTDTQYF
TGTGCCAGCAGCCCTTGGGTAGCGGGAGAGTTTTTTACAGATACGCAGTATTTT
>TRBV3-1|few|TRBJ2-6|TRBD1
CASSPRTGRLSGANVLTF
TGTGCCAGCAGCCCGCGGACAGGTCGCCTCTCTGGGGCCAACGTCCTGACTTTC
>TRBV6-5|many|TRBJ2-1|.
CASSYSGGKYNEQFF
TGTGCCAGCAGTTACTCGGGCGGGAAGTACAATGAGCAGTTCTTC
>TRBV6-2/TRBV6-3|.|TRBJ2-1|TRBD1
CASSPDRVLYNEQFF
TGTGCCAGCAGCCCCGACAGGGTCCTCTACAATGAGCAGTTCTTC
>TRBV11-2|.|TRBJ2-3|.
CASSLDNPPADTQYF
TGTGCCAGCAGCTTAGATAACCCCCCGGCCGATACGCAGTATTTT
>TRBV19|few|TRBJ1-2|TRBD1
CASSMGTGPTGNYGYTF
TGTGCCAGTAGTATGGGGACAGGCCCCACGGGAAACTATGGCTACACCTTC
>TRBV18|few|TRBJ2-2|.
CASSPTGASILRELFF
TGTGCCAGCTCACCGACGGGGGCTTCTATATTACGGGAGCTGTTTTTT
>TRBV5-1|.|TRBJ2-2|TRBD1
CASSLSGTGGTGELFF
TGCGCCAGCAGCTTGTCCGGGACAGGGGGCACCGGGGAGCTGTTTTTT
>TRBV7-2|many|TRBJ1-3|.
CASSTRRSSGNTIYF
TGTGCCAGCAGCACCCGACGCAGCTCTGGAAACACCATATATTTT
>TRBV5-1|.|TRBJ2-5|TRBD2
CASSSTGLAAQETQYF
TGCGCCAGCAGCTCCACGGGACTAGCGGCCCAAGAGACCCAGTACTTC
>TRBV6-2/TRBV6-3|.|TRBJ1-1|.
CASSYIPGARSTEAFF
TGTGCCAGCAGTTACATCCCAGGGGCGAGGTCCACTGAAGCTTTCTTT
>TRBV24-1|many|TRBJ2-3|.
CATSEGVLDVDTQYF
TGTGCCACCAGTGAAGGCGTGTTGGATGTAGATACGCAGTATTTT
>TRBV12-3/TRBV12-4|.|TRBJ2-3|.
CASSFSVTQYF
TGTGCCAGCAGTTTTTCGGTAACGCAGTATTTT
>TRBV7-8|few|TRBJ1-1|.
CASSLEERAFYAFF
TGTGCCAGCAGCTTAGAGGAGCGGGCTTTTTATGCTTTCTTT